The 16 T cell receptor beta chains given below trace back to one sample, sequenced in a study of beta chain features in type 1 diabetes. The entirety of the isolated RNA underwent reverse transcription, so expressed TCRB transcripts were sequenced. The table came from immunoSEQ multiplex PCR; TCRdb's copy has only in-frame clones and leaves some out. The sample records 500,000 to 800,000 clones, around 12% being singletons. These receptors lack a known antigen. Broader study findings: Shorter TCRB CDR3s, moderately but significantly so, marked every one of the four CD4+ subsets in Type 1 diabetes patients.

Sequencing was carried out using naive CD4+ T cells from blood. Receptors originate from a man aged 25 to 45 with type 1 diabetes.

This clone has only a few counts. CDR3 sequence reads: CASSVDGRRYTF. In DNA form, the CDR3 reads TGTGCCAGCAGCGTAGACGGCAGACGCTACACCTTC. J is TRBJ1-2 and V is TRBV9; D remains ambiguous. V was clipped by 0 bases and J by 9 bases, with 9 bases between them. This CDR3 has 12 amino acids. Germline CDR1 and CDR2: SGDLS and YYNGEE.

The chain recombines TRBV6-5 with TRBJ2-1; perhaps TRBD2 as D (5 bases). From germline, CDR1 is MNHEY and CDR2 SVGAGI. The CDR3 sequence is 14 residues long. Trimming took off 4 bases at V and 7 bases at J, with 14 bases between the two ends. For the CDR3, the DNA is TGTGCCAGCAGTTTGCGGGCAGGAGGAAATGAGCAGTTCTTC. Its protein product is CASSLRAGGNEQFF.

This clone was observed a handful of times. This chain connects TRBV19 to TRBJ2-1; 10 bases are a match to TRBD2. Unmatched junction bases numbered 6, after V lost 7 bases and J lost 0 bases. CDR3 size: 16 residues. Germline V gene lookup returns CDR1 LNHDA and CDR2 SQIVND (reference sequence). CDR3 in amino acids: CASIGTSASSYNEQFF. For the CDR3, the DNA is TGTGCCAGTATCGGGACTAGCGCGAGCTCCTACAATGAGCAGTTCTTC.

This chain links TRBV4-3 with TRBJ2-7; the match to TRBD1 covers 7 bases. V was pared by 4 bases and J by 6 bases, with 15 bases of the junction left unmatched. The CDR3 extends over 16 amino acids. The V gene's germline CDR1 is LGHNA and CDR2 YSLEER. CDR3 in amino acids: CASSRVTGAVGPEQYF. CDR3 bases: TGCGCCAGCAGCCGCGTTACAGGGGCTGTGGGCCCCGAGCAGTACTTC.

This clone came up a few times. V usage is TRBV10-2 and J usage is TRBJ1-5; D gene uncertain. This CDR3 region has 13 residues. Per the germline V gene, CDR1 is WSHSY and CDR2 is SAAADI. V lost 2 bases and J lost 6, with 8 bases in between. The DNA of the CDR3 is TGCGCCAGCAGTGAGCAGGTGTTTCAGCCCCAGCATTTT. Encoded protein: CASSEQVFQPQHF.

This clone was recorded a few times. This rearrangement joins TRBV29-1 to TRBJ2-2; no firm D call. The CDR3 has 14 residues. V lost 2 bases to trimming and J lost 6 bases, with 13 bases between them. CDR1 and CDR2 from the germline V gene are SQVTM and ANQGSEA. This CDR3 reads CSVERPVRPGELFF. The CDR3, as DNA: TGCAGCGTTGAACGGCCAGTCCGCCCCGGGGAGCTGTTTTTT.

This clone was counted a few times. V usage is TRBV7-2 and J usage is TRBJ2-5; D gene uncertain. This CDR3 is 14 amino acids long. Trimming stripped 0 bases from V and 5 bases from J, with 10 bases between. Germline CDR1 reads SGHTA; CDR2 reads FQGNSA. The CDR3 DNA reads TGTGCCAGCAGCTTAGCGATGGGCAGTGAGACCCAGTACTTC. Its protein product is CASSLAMGSETQYF. The whole variable domain, remainder taken from reference TRBV7-2 and TRBJ2-5, is GAGVSQSPSNKVTEKGKDVELRCDPISGHTALYWYRQSLGQGLEFLIYFQGNSAPDKSGLPSDRFSAERTGGSVSTLTIQRTQQEDSAVYLCASSLAMGSETQYFGPGTRLLVL.

The chain has TRBV11-2 and TRBJ1-1; D unclear. V was trimmed by 1 base and J by 0 bases, leaving 3 bases between them. Germline CDR1 SGHAT, CDR2 FQNNGV. The CDR3 totals 13 residues. CDR3 sequence: CASSLALNTEAFF. CDR3 bases: TGTGCCAGCAGCTTAGCTTTGAACACTGAAGCTTTCTTT.

The CDR3 DNA follows: TGCGCCAGCAGCCACCAGACAGCAAGTGAAAAACTGTTTTTT. Translated, it gives CASSHQTASEKLFF. This rearrangement joins TRBV4-3 to TRBJ1-4; D is perhaps TRBD1 (5 bases). CDR3 length: 14 residues. Trimming pared 3 bases from V and 7 bases from J, leaving 12 bases between. Germline V gives CDR1 LGHNA, CDR2 YSLEER.

The table lists this clone with a few counts. The chain couples TRBV13 to TRBJ2-6; D ambiguous. The germline V gene encodes CDR1 PRHDT and CDR2 FYEKMQ (reference sequence). CDR3 length equals 12 residues. Trimming left V 5 bases short and J 6 bases short, with 5 bases between. CDR3 bases: TGTGCCAGCAGCGTAGAGGCCAACGTCCTGACTTTC. Translating gives CASSVEANVLTF.

As regards this clone: The CDR3 does not end in the conserved phenylalanine or tryptophan, so this is likely a read error. The DNA is omitted, as the CDR3 cannot be located on it reliably, and the CDR3 follows TCRdb's listing. The CDR3 sequence: CASTEGASP. The V call is TRBV28, the J call TRBJ2-3; the D segment call TRBD1 is taken from the table without a DNA check. Germline values: CDR1 MDHEN, CDR2 SYDVKM. The CDR3 extends over 9 residues, inclusive of both ends.

This clone was observed a handful of times. V usage is TRBV28 and J usage is TRBJ2-1; D remains ambiguous. Germline-derived CDR1 and CDR2 are MDHEN and SYDVKM. V gave up 8 bases and J gave up 0 bases, with 14 bases separating them. The CDR3 totals 15 residues. The CDR3 is CASSLQRGSYNEQFF. The CDR3 DNA follows: TGTGCCAGCTCCCTACAAAGAGGCTCCTACAATGAGCAGTTCTTC.

In this sample, this clone turned up a few times. The chain employs TRBV29-1 and TRBJ2-3; D might be TRBD2 (6 bases). Deletions cut 4 bases from V and 2 bases from J, with 13 bases between. The CDR3 sequence is 14 residues long. Germline V gives CDR1 SQVTM, CDR2 ANQGSEA. CDR3 nucleotides: TGCAGCGTTGTCCGCGGGGCCTCCACAGATACGCAGTATTTT. Its translation: CSVVRGASTDTQYF.

This clone was counted only a few times. The sample holds other DNA sequences that translate to the same CDR3. The J gene is TRBJ1-1, the V gene TRBV5-1, with D tentatively TRBD1 (6 bases). The CDR3 has 13 amino acids. V shed 0 bases and J shed 5 bases, with 8 bases lying between them. Looked up from germline, CDR1 is SGHRS and CDR2 is YFSETQ. The CDR3 region has the DNA TGCGCCAGCAGCTTGGGCAGGGGTACTGAAGCTTTCTTT. It codes for CASSLGRGTEAFF. Combining the CDR3 with reference TRBV5-1 and TRBJ1-1 gives the whole variable domain KAGVTQTPRYLIKTRGQQVTLSCSPISGHRSVSWYQQTPGQGLQFLFEYFSETQRNKGNFPGRFSGRQFSNSRSEMNVSTLELGDSALYLCASSLGRGTEAFFGQGTRLTVV.

The table lists this clone with a count of one. This chain links TRBV6-5 with TRBJ2-1, with D perhaps TRBD2 (5 bases). V dropped 3 bases and J dropped 1 base, with 10 bases sitting between them. The CDR3 length is 15 residues. From germline, CDR1 is MNHEY and CDR2 SVGAGI. The CDR3 bases are TGTGCCAGCAGTTATCGGGGAGAGTCCTACAATGAGCAGTTCTTC. Translated, it gives CASSYRGESYNEQFF.

This clone was counted between two and nine times. The genes are TRBV11-2 and TRBJ2-7; 9 nucleotides agree with TRBD1. J was trimmed by 4 bases and V by 5 bases; bases with no gene match: 9. Germline lookup yields CDR1 SGHAT and CDR2 FQNNGV. This CDR3 has 15 residues. The chain's CDR3 is CASSLPSGTGYEQYF. The CDR3 DNA reads as TGTGCCAGCAGCCTACCCTCCGGGACAGGGTACGAGCAGTACTTC.